This is a list of T cell receptor beta chains from one sample in a study of identical twins. TCRdb recomputed calls from the 5' RACE reads with MiXCR, one row per CDR3 protein. The sample yields 1.5 million to 2 million distinct CDR3 sequences, about 32% seen once. The sequencing input was cord blood. These receptors were taken from a newborn girl in good health. Both conserved end residues are part of each CDR3. Clone size appears in some rows only: once, few, many, or a class for an expanded clone.

CDR3aa	v_gene	j_gene	abundance
CASSPTGGFHEQYF	TRBV7-2	.	few
CASGLGSGSLFDEQFF	TRBV12-5	TRBJ2-1	many
CSATGTSLNNEQFF	TRBV20-1	TRBJ2-1	few
CASSRTVRSYEQYF	TRBV4-1	TRBJ2-7	few
CVIGLGEGTQYF	TRBV2	TRBJ2-3	few
CASSAAGTSGEQYF	TRBV9	TRBJ2-7	few
CASRDRGKYEQYF	TRBV6-1	TRBJ2-7	few
CASSLGTALPEAFF	TRBV5-1	TRBJ1-1	.
CASSRGQGAEGYTF	TRBV9	TRBJ1-2	.
CATSDLSGPSTDTQYF	TRBV24-1	TRBJ2-3	.
CATSDPRPRGSYNEQFF	TRBV24-1	TRBJ2-1	.
CASSPLAGYGDEQFF	TRBV18	TRBJ2-1	few
CASSFGHANTEAFF	TRBV6-6	TRBJ1-1	.
CASRTYRDRSYGYTF	TRBV19	TRBJ1-2	.
CASSPGGDIDTQYF	TRBV5-1	TRBJ2-3	few
CASKRDRTDYGYTF	TRBV19	TRBJ1-2	.
CASSRSGLAGANEQYF	TRBV12-3/TRBV12-4	TRBJ2-7	.
CASGSRDGNTEAFF	TRBV12-5	TRBJ1-1	few
CASSQDGDRQVRYF	TRBV3-1	TRBJ2-4	.
CASSVSGGPNEQFF	TRBV9	TRBJ2-1	few
CASSLARTRELRQFF	TRBV7-2	TRBJ2-1	few
CASRQRDRPLDTQYF	TRBV21-1	TRBJ2-3	few
CASSFDGVGSNSPLHF	TRBV11-2	TRBJ1-6	.
CSAKRQGLNYGYTF	TRBV20-1	TRBJ1-2	.
CASSVTGPLSDEQFF	TRBV21-1	TRBJ2-1	.
CSAQGANWRGWGTQYF	TRBV20-1	TRBJ2-3	.
CSAPSSLSSYNEQFF	TRBV20-1	TRBJ2-1	.
CASSHVPGQGVYGYTF	TRBV14	TRBJ1-2	.
CASSQEGTRSSYEQYF	TRBV4-2	TRBJ2-7	.
CSARPTGGWKPQHF	TRBV20-1	TRBJ1-5	.
CAISQEVNQETQYF	TRBV10-3	TRBJ2-5	once
CSAPAVRHEQYF	TRBV20-1	TRBJ2-7	.
CASSDYRAKQETQYF	TRBV4-2	TRBJ2-5	few
CSARGRDRVYF	TRBV20-1	TRBJ2-3	.
CASSPEREGQYF	TRBV6-2/TRBV6-3	TRBJ2-5	.
CASSEDVDYGYTF	TRBV6-1	TRBJ1-2	.
CASSSPKFLQYF	TRBV2	TRBJ2-4	.
CASSSIAGGFTDTQYF	TRBV7-9	TRBJ2-3	.
CSEGESSLDTQYF	TRBV20-1	TRBJ2-3	.
CASSHTGETYNDQFF	TRBV2	TRBJ2-1	.